Each of the 5 T cell receptor beta chains below was sequenced from the same sample in a study of CXCR3-negative and CXCR3-positive naive CD8 T cells. Study-wide results and caveats: For CXCR3-positive naive cells, TRB CDR3s were more hydrophobic than those of CXCR3-negative naive cells.

In preparing the TRB cDNA libraries, 5' RACE with UMI labels was used. TCRdb processed the 5' RACE reads again and assigns one entry to each CDR3 protein, with no DNA. This sample's table has 65,000 to 75,000 distinct CDR3 sequences. What these receptors recognize is not known. What was sequenced was naive CXCR3+ CD8+ T cells from blood. Indicated subset: CD45RO-CCR7+CD27+CD95- naive CD8+ T cells expressing CXCR3 (TNR3+). The receptor source for this set is a human donor in good health. Some clones in this sample may be carry-over from other donors' samples.

The V gene is TRBV7-6, the J gene TRBJ2-5; checking the TCRdb D call of TRBD2 is not possible without DNA. Per germline, CDR1 SGHVS and CDR2 FNYEAQ. The CDR3 extends over 19 amino acids. The CDR3 protein is CASSSAGTSGPVGQETQYF.

The chain recombines TRBV6-5 with TRBJ2-2. This CDR3 has 15 amino acids. Germline values: CDR1 MNHEY, CDR2 SVGAGI. The CDR3 spells CASSYEAGNTGELFF.

The gene calls are TRBV12-3 or TRBV12-4 and TRBJ2-2; the TCRdb call, TRBD1, lacks DNA for checking. The CDR3 covers 15 residues. CDR3 sequence reads: CASSFSQGGTGELFF.

The V and J genes are TRBV23-1 and TRBJ2-2; TCRdb selects TRBD1, and the lack of DNA leaves this call unchecked. TRBV23-1 is placed among ORFs of uncertain function. The CDR3 consists of 18 residues. CDR3: CASSPGTATPSNTGELFF.

The CDR3: CASSFERGQLIDTQYF. The V and J genes are TRBV7-2 and TRBJ2-3; TCRdb names TRBD1, which stays unverified in the absence of DNA. Germline CDR1 and CDR2: SGHTA and FQGNSA. The CDR3 consists of 16 residues.